The text below deals with one T cell receptor (beta chain). This specimen comes from a study of blood T cell repertoires in COVID-19. Study context: The samples span acute and convalescent COVID-19 from the United States, Italy and Spain. PBMCs, B-cell-depleted T cells, or T cells provided the cDNA or gDNA that made up the material.

V was pared by 8 bases and J by 5 bases, with 8 bases of the junction left unmatched. Germline CDR1 reads MNHEY; CDR2 reads SVGAGI. The CDR3 runs 13 residues. Sequencing used immunoSEQ multiplex PCR; TCRdb keeps in-frame clones, though not all of them. The table has fewer than 500,000 clones, about 90% seen once; the top ten hold 1% to 1.5%. This receptor was obtained from a man aged 30 to 45 who had recovered from COVID-19. What was sequenced was PBMCs or T cells enriched from blood (not recorded which). V usage is TRBV6-5 and J usage is TRBJ2-5; 7 bases match TRBD2. In DNA, the CDR3 is TGTGCCAGCCGACTCGGGGGGTGGGAGACCCAGTACTTC. It translates to CASRLGGWETQYF.